The 19 T cell receptor beta chains in this list originate from one sample, sequenced in a study of beta chain features in type 1 diabetes (dated by TCRdb to the late 2010s). The library came from the immunoSEQ multiplex PCR assay. The High Capacity cDNA Reverse Transcription Kit was used to reverse transcribe all of the isolated RNA, meaning that expressed TCRB transcripts were what got sequenced. The table comes from immuneACCESS by way of TCRdb, which keeps in-frame sequences with V and J called. Part of the clones is missing from these tables; in studies checked, under half for an unresolved V gene and the rest for unknown reasons. The sample table contains a few hundred thousand clones; only one count was recorded for about 16% of them. In total, the top ten clones hold under 0.02% of the sample. Specimen: naive CD4+ T cells from blood. The cell subset or site tag for this specimen amounts to: true naive CD4+ T cells. The receptors were gathered from a young woman in good health.

This clone was detected a few times. The chain employs TRBV28 and TRBJ2-3; 10 positions agree with TRBD2. CDR3 length equals 15 residues. With 2 bases clipped from V and 4 bases from J, the junction kept 3 bases outside the gene matches. Germline CDR1 MDHEN, CDR2 SYDVKM. Here the CDR3 DNA reads TGTGCCAGCAGTTTACGGCTAGCGGGAGCAGATACGCAGTATTTT. Translating gives CASSLRLAGADTQYF.

This clone has more than one count but fewer than ten. V usage is TRBV29-1 and J usage is TRBJ2-1; 7 positions match TRBD1. Germline V CDR1 and CDR2: SQVTM, ANQGSEA. After removal of 4 bases from V and 8 bases from J, the junction contained 5 bases not matched to a gene. The CDR3 consists of 12 residues. This CDR3 is CSVVPDRDEQFF. The CDR3 DNA reads TGCAGCGTTGTGCCCGACAGGGATGAGCAGTTCTTC.

The chain is built from TRBV25-1 and TRBJ1-5, with D hard to call. Germline-derived CDR1 and CDR2 are MGHDK and SYGVNS. The CDR3 sequence is 15 residues long. V dropped 8 bases and J dropped 0 bases, with 14 bases sitting between them. The CDR3 region is CASEWRTFSNQPQHF. DNA of the CDR3: TGTGCCAGCGAGTGGAGAACCTTTAGCAATCAGCCCCAGCATTTT.

This clone was seen only a few times. The rearrangement links TRBV28 to TRBJ2-4, with D unclear. Germline V gene lookup returns CDR1 MDHEN and CDR2 SYDVKM. V lost 1 base, J lost 4 bases, and 5 bases lay in between. The CDR3 length is 13 residues. This CDR3 reads CASSLSVKNIQYF. CDR3 nucleotide sequence: TGTGCCAGCAGTTTATCCGTTAAAAACATTCAGTACTTC.

This clone has a handful of counts. The chain links TRBV5-4 to TRBJ2-2; TRBD2 aligns across 12 bases. CDR1 is SGHNT, CDR2 YYREEE, per germline (reference sequence). V dropped 1 base and J dropped 6; count of bases not matched to a gene: 7. The CDR3 has 17 residues. The CDR3 is CASSLMTSGSRSGELFF. The CDR3 DNA follows: TGTGCCAGCAGCTTGATGACTAGCGGGAGTAGGTCCGGGGAGCTGTTTTTT. Using reference TRBV5-4 and TRBJ2-2 for the parts outside the CDR3, the full variable domain is ETGVTQSPTHLIKTRGQQVTLRCSSQSGHNTVSWYQQALGQGPQFIFQYYREEENGRGNFPPRFSGLQFPNYSSELNVNALELDDSALYLCASSLMTSGSRSGELFFGEGSRLTVL.

The chain couples TRBV25-1 to TRBJ2-2; D unresolved. V gave up 4 bases and J gave up 8 bases, with 11 bases separating them. The CDR3 spans 13 residues. The germline V gene encodes CDR1 MGHDK and CDR2 SYGVNS. In DNA form, the CDR3 reads TGTGCCAGCAGTGCCCCTTTGTTGGGGGAGCTGTTTTTT. It is translated as CASSAPLLGELFF.

In this sample, this clone turned up a few times. V usage is TRBV1 and J usage is TRBJ2-5; the D segment call TRBD2 is taken from the table without a DNA check. TRBV1 is labeled a pseudogene. The CDR3 has 18 amino acids. Here the CDR3 reads CTSTPGLAGGRYQETQYF. The CDR3 DNA is TGCACCAGCACCCCGGGACTAGCGGGAGGAAGGTACCAAGAGACCCAGTACTTC.

The chain recombines TRBV5-4 with TRBJ2-7; 11 bases map to TRBD2. The CDR3 has 15 residues. J gave up 0 bases and V 5 bases, and 4 bases lay outside the gene matches. Germline loops: CDR1 SGHNT, CDR2 YYREEE (reference sequence). In DNA, the CDR3 is TGTGCCAGCAGTGATAGCGGGAGGGCCTCCTACGAGCAGTACTTC. Its protein is CASSDSGRASYEQYF.

This clone was counted only a few times. V is TRBV19 and J is TRBJ1-3, with D uncertain. The V gene lost 4 bases and the J gene lost 1 base, with 5 bases spanning the gap. CDR3 length: 13 residues. The germline gives CDR1 LNHDA, CDR2 SQIVND (reference sequence). The DNA for the CDR3 is TGTGCCAGTAGTACCGGGTCTGGAAACACCATATATTTT. Translating it yields CASSTGSGNTIYF. The full variable domain, with the rest looked up from reference TRBV19 and TRBJ1-3, is DGGITQSPKYLFRKEGQNVTLSCEQNLNHDAMYWYRQDPGQGLRLIYYSQIVNDFQKGDIAEGYSVSREKKESFPLTVTSAQKNPTAFYLCASSTGSGNTIYFGEGSWLTVV.

This clone turned up a few times. V gene TRBV27 combines with J gene TRBJ2-4, with D possibly TRBD2 on 6 matching bases. Between the trimmed V and J ends, which lost 3 bases and 10 bases, there was a span of 13 bases. Per germline, CDR1 MNHEY and CDR2 SMNVEV (reference sequence). The CDR3 length is 13 residues. The CDR3 loop reads CASSFGVGGIQYF. In DNA form, the CDR3 reads TGTGCCAGCAGTTTTGGAGTCGGGGGAATTCAGTACTTC.

V gene TRBV29-1 combines with J gene TRBJ1-3, with unresolved D. CDR1 and CDR2 from the germline V gene are SQVTM and ANQGSEA. This CDR3 comprises 14 residues. Trimming removed 2 bases at V and 0 bases at J, with 8 bases between. The CDR3 DNA is TGCAGCGTTGAATTTGCGTTCTCTGGAAACACCATATATTTT. Protein product: CSVEFAFSGNTIYF.

The J gene is TRBJ2-7, the V gene TRBV11-2; TRBD2 agrees at 7 bases. From germline, CDR1 is SGHAT and CDR2 FQNNGV. V lost 5 bases and J lost 8; bases outside the gene matches: 27. The CDR3 runs to 19 residues. In nucleotides, the CDR3 is TGTGCCAGCAGCCCACCCCCCTTTAAGGGAGGGCTGCCTTACCTAAAGCAGTACTTC. Amino acid sequence: CASSPPPFKGGLPYLKQYF.

This chain joins TRBV29-1 and TRBJ1-4, with no clear D. This CDR3 has 12 amino acids. Germline values: CDR1 SQVTM, CDR2 ANQGSEA. Trimming stripped 6 bases from V and 8 bases from J, with 13 bases between. CDR3 residues: CSVQNPSEKLFF. CDR3 nucleotides: TGCAGCGTGCAGAATCCTTCGGAAAAACTGTTTTTT.

V is TRBV19 and J is TRBJ2-7; possible D gene TRBD1, 5 bases. The CDR3 covers 13 residues. Germline V CDR1 and CDR2: LNHDA, SQIVND (reference sequence). V was pared by 3 bases and J by 4 bases, with 10 bases between. The CDR3 coding sequence is TGTGCCAGTAGTATTCCCTCAGGGTACGAGCAGTACTTC. This translates into CASSIPSGYEQYF.

The chain couples TRBV6-5 to TRBJ2-5, with TRBD2 identical over 8 bases. The V and J ends lost 10 bases and 2 bases, in that order; junction bases with no gene match: 9. The CDR3 length is 14 residues. Germline V gene lookup returns CDR1 MNHEY and CDR2 SVGAGI. CDR3 protein: CATRLARRQETQYF. The CDR3 region has the DNA TGTGCCACCCGACTAGCGCGTAGACAAGAGACCCAGTACTTC.

With regard to this clone: The germline gene is not matched at one end of the junction; a read error may be the cause. The rearrangement joins TRBV28 to TRBJ1-1; 11 bases line up with TRBD1. Per the germline V gene, CDR1 is MDHEN and CDR2 is SYDVKM. The CDR3 extends over 11 amino acids. CDR3 amino acids: CASSFRDRGVF. The DNA for the CDR3 is TGTGCCAGCAGTTTCCGGGACAGGGGGGTCTTT.

This clone was seen more than once but under ten times. Other DNA sequences in the same sample also yield this CDR3. This sequence joins TRBV18 and TRBJ2-5, with D perhaps TRBD2 (6 bases). Per the germline V gene, CDR1 is KGHSH and CDR2 is LQKENI. Trimming shortened V by 2 bases and J by 5 bases, and 6 bases separated the two germline ends. This CDR3 comprises 12 residues. The chain's CDR3 is CASSPGRETQYF. DNA for the CDR3: TGTGCCAGCTCACCAGGGAGGGAGACCCAGTACTTC.

This clone was detected only a few times. The gene calls are TRBV29-1 and TRBJ1-4, with no clear D. CDR3 length: 12 residues. Between the trimmed V and J ends, which lost 4 bases and 5 bases, there was a span of 8 bases. Germline lookup yields CDR1 SQVTM and CDR2 ANQGSEA. The CDR3 coding sequence is TGCAGCGTTGCTTCAGGCAATGAAAAACTGTTTTTT. Its translation: CSVASGNEKLFF.

The genes are TRBV9 and TRBJ1-2, with TRBD1 as a possible D gene (6 bases). The CDR3 consists of 13 residues. Deletions cut 6 bases from V and 7 bases from J, with 16 bases between. CDR1 SGDLS and CDR2 YYNGEE come from the germline V gene. Here the CDR3 DNA reads TGTGCCAGCAAATATAGCCAGGGGTCTGGCTACACCTTC. It is translated as CASKYSQGSGYTF.